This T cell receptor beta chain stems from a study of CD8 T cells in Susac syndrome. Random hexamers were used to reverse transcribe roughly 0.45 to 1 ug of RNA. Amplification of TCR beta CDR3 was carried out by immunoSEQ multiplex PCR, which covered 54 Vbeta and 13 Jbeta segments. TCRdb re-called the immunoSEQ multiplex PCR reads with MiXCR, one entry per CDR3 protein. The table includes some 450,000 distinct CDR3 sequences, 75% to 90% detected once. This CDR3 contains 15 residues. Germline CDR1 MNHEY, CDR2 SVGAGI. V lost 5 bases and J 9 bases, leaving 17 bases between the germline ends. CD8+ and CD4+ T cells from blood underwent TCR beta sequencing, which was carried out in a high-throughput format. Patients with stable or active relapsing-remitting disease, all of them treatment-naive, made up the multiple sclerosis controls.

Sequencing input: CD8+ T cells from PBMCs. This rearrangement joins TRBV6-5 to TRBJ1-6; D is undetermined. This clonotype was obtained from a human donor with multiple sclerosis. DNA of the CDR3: TGTGCCAGCAGTCCGGACTACCCATCAAGTTCACCCCTCCACTTT. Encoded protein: CASSPDYPSSSPLHF.